These 18 T cell receptor beta chains came from one sample sequenced in a study of beta chain features in type 1 diabetes. The study's findings and limits: All four CD4+ subsets from Type 1 diabetes patients carried moderately but significantly shorter TCRB CDR3s.

Sequenced material consisted of expressed TCRB transcripts (all of the isolated RNA was reverse transcribed). Repertoires were generated with immunoSEQ multiplex PCR, while TCRdb's copy carries only in-frame clones and drops some. The table records around 360,000 clones, 10% to 15% of them present only once. These receptors' antigens are unknown. Sample: naive CD4+ T cells from blood. The receptors derive from a young woman with type 1 diabetes.

This chain joins TRBV18 and TRBJ1-1; TRBD1 agrees at 10 bases. V was pared by 3 bases and J by 11 bases, with 12 bases of the junction left unmatched. Germline V CDR1 and CDR2: KGHSH, LQKENI. This CDR3 region has 15 residues. This chain's CDR3 is CASSPLSGQGFSAFF. Written as DNA, the CDR3 is TGTGCCAGCTCACCGTTATCGGGACAGGGGTTTAGTGCTTTCTTT.

This clone appeared a few times. The chain is built from TRBV4-2 and TRBJ1-2; 10 bases map to TRBD1. The trim removed 2 bases at V and 8 bases at J, leaving 5 bases unmatched. Germline values: CDR1 LGHNA, CDR2 YNFKEQ. This CDR3 spans 14 amino acids. The CDR3 coding sequence is TGTGCCAGCAGCCAACTGGGACAGGGGTACGGCTACACCTTC. Its protein is CASSQLGQGYGYTF.

The rearrangement uses TRBV5-1 and TRBJ2-5; D is unclear. Germline values: CDR1 SGHRS, CDR2 YFSETQ. Between the trimmed V and J ends, which lost 1 base and 1 base, there was a span of 5 bases. The CDR3 runs 13 residues. CDR3 in amino acids: CASSLSSQETQYF. CDR3 nucleotide sequence: TGCGCCAGCAGCTTGTCGTCCCAAGAGACCCAGTACTTC.

Only a few counts were recorded for this clone. The chain combines TRBV19 with TRBJ1-5; D remains ambiguous. V was cut by 6 bases and J by 4 bases, with 10 bases left in between. CDR1 is LNHDA and CDR2 is SQIVND in the germline V gene (reference sequence). The CDR3 sequence is 13 residues long. CDR3 bases: TGTGCCAGTAGCCGGGATCTAAATCAGCCCCAGCATTTT. This sequence encodes CASSRDLNQPQHF.

In this sample, this clone turned up a few times. This chain uses TRBV5-1 with TRBJ2-2; D may be TRBD1 (5 bases). The CDR3 loop spans 15 amino acids. The germline V gene encodes CDR1 SGHRS and CDR2 YFSETQ. V lost 1 base and J 3 bases, leaving 10 bases between the germline ends. CDR3 region: CASSLLGLDTGELFF. The CDR3 region has the DNA TGCGCCAGCAGCTTGTTGGGGCTGGACACCGGGGAGCTGTTTTTT.

This clone appeared a few times. V is TRBV5-1 and J is TRBJ1-1, with D possibly being TRBD1 (5 bases). There are 14 residues in the CDR3. Trimming shortened V by 6 bases and J by 11 bases, and 23 bases separated the two germline ends. The germline V gene has CDR1 SGHRS and CDR2 YFSETQ. CDR3 in DNA: TGCGCCAGCAAAACTACCGGGGGGGTCCGGGAGGCTTTCTTT. Translating it yields CASKTTGGVREAFF.

This clone was detected only once. This chain uses TRBV6-5 with TRBJ1-2; TRBD1 is a possible D gene (6 bases). V lost 8 bases and J 1 base, leaving 8 bases between the germline ends. The length of the CDR3 is 12 residues. Germline lookup yields CDR1 MNHEY and CDR2 SVGAGI. CDR3 sequence: CASFRGNYGYTF. The CDR3 DNA reads as TGTGCCAGCTTCAGGGGTAACTATGGCTACACCTTC.

This clone appeared a few times. The rearrangement uses TRBV9 and TRBJ2-2, with a tentative D call TRBD2 (6 bases). The CDR3 runs to 15 residues. V lost 3 bases to trimming and J lost 4 bases, with 13 bases between them. Germline V gene lookup returns CDR1 SGDLS and CDR2 YYNGEE. DNA of the CDR3: TGTGCCAGCAGCGGGAGGGTAGGGATCACCGGGGAGCTGTTTTTT. It translates to CASSGRVGITGELFF.

The V call is TRBV29-1, the J call TRBJ1-1; 7 bases agree with TRBD1. This CDR3 has 14 amino acids. From germline, CDR1 is SQVTM and CDR2 ANQGSEA. Losses at the gene ends were 0 bases for V and 1 base for J; bases not matched to a gene: 2. The chain's CDR3 is CSVEDGTANTEAFF. The CDR3 DNA is TGCAGCGTTGAAGATGGGACAGCGAACACTGAAGCTTTCTTT.

This clone was seen more than once but under ten times. Other DNA sequences in the sample encode the same CDR3. The gene calls are TRBV28 and TRBJ2-3; D is uncertain. V shed 3 bases and J shed 5 bases, with 3 bases lying between them. This CDR3 comprises 11 residues. Germline values: CDR1 MDHEN, CDR2 SYDVKM. CDR3 in DNA: TGTGCCAGCAGTTTCCGAGATACGCAGTATTTT. Translation gives CASSFRDTQYF.

The chain uses TRBV10-3 and TRBJ1-1, with a weak D call TRBD1 (5 bases). This CDR3 comprises 12 residues. The V end lost 4 bases, the J end lost 7 bases, and 10 bases lay between the germline ends. Looked up from germline, CDR1 is ENHRY and CDR2 is SYGVKD. The CDR3 DNA reads as TGTGCCATCAGTGCAGGGCAGGGTGAAGCTTTCTTT. This sequence encodes CAISAGQGEAFF.

The CDR3: CASSLVLGDNTQYF. Here the CDR3 DNA reads TGTGCCAGCAGCTTAGTTCTGGGAGATAATACGCAGTATTTT. The V and J genes are TRBV7-9 and TRBJ2-3; TRBD2 is a possible D gene (5 bases). The CDR3 runs to 14 residues. The V gene lost 1 base and the J gene lost 7 bases, with 12 bases spanning the gap. Per the germline V gene, CDR1 is SEHNR and CDR2 is FQNEAQ (reference sequence).

This clone was seen only a few times. The chain is built from TRBV21-1 and TRBJ1-2; no check of the table's D call, TRBD1, against the DNA was made. TRBV21-1 corresponds to a pseudogene. This CDR3 region has 13 residues. The CDR3 region is CASSRDRAYGYTF. In DNA, the CDR3 is TGTGCCAGCAGCAGGGACAGGGCCTATGGCTACACCTTC.

This clone has more than one count but fewer than ten. CDR3 sequence reads: CASSQGTGAPNQPQHF. CDR3 in DNA: TGTGCCAGCAGCCAAGGGACAGGGGCTCCGAATCAGCCCCAGCATTTT. V gene TRBV9 combines with J gene TRBJ1-5, with 10 bases matching TRBD1. The CDR3 is 16 amino acids. CDR1 SGDLS and CDR2 YYNGEE come from the germline V gene. Trimming removed 4 bases from V and 4 bases from J; junction bases left unmatched: 8.

This sequence joins TRBV29-1 and TRBJ2-1, with 7 nucleotides matching TRBD2. Trimming at V came to 3 bases and at J to 7 bases, leaving 6 bases not matched to a gene. The CDR3 has 13 amino acids. In germline, CDR1 is SQVTM, CDR2 ANQGSEA. Written as DNA, the CDR3 is TGCAGCGTTGAGGGAGGGCCGAGGAATGAGCAGTTCTTC. It yields the protein CSVEGGPRNEQFF.

This clone was seen only a few times. The chain uses TRBV9 and TRBJ2-7, with TRBD1 matching over 10 bases. Trimming cost V 4 bases and J 3 bases; bases outside gene matches: 4. The CDR3 loop spans 14 amino acids. Germline V gene data show CDR1 as SGDLS and CDR2 as YYNGEE. CDR3 sequence: CASSKGQGNYEQYF. The CDR3 DNA reads as TGTGCCAGCAGCAAGGGACAGGGGAACTACGAGCAGTACTTC.

This clone came up a few times. CDR3 sequence reads: CASSVGRVAEKLFF. Written as DNA, the CDR3 is TGTGCCAGCAGCGTAGGCAGGGTTGCTGAAAAACTGTTTTTT. The gene calls are TRBV9 and TRBJ1-4; D may be TRBD1 (5 bases). The CDR3 totals 14 residues. Trimming took off 0 bases at V and 7 bases at J, with 10 bases between the two ends. Germline lookup yields CDR1 SGDLS and CDR2 YYNGEE. Variable domain in full (rest from reference TRBV9 and TRBJ1-4): DSGVTQTPKHLITATGQRVTLRCSPRSGDLSVYWYQQSLDQGLQFLIQYYNGEERAKGNILERFSAQQFPDLHSELNLSSLELGDSALYFCASSVGRVAEKLFFGSGTQLSVL.

The chain links TRBV11-2 to TRBJ2-5; no clear D. CDR1 SGHAT and CDR2 FQNNGV come from the germline V gene. The length of the CDR3 is 11 residues. V was trimmed by 6 bases and J by 5 bases, leaving 7 bases between them. The CDR3: CASSVFETQYF. CDR3 DNA: TGTGCCAGCAGTGTCTTCGAGACCCAGTACTTC.